Sequencing of this TCR beta chain was carried out in a study of T cells in tumors after PD-1 blockade. Across the whole study: Excluded were patients with checkpoint blockade, immunosuppressants, or radiotherapy or other anti-cancer therapy within 4 weeks. Either cemiplimab 350 mg every 2 weeks or pembrolizumab 200 mg every 3 weeks was given. Study observations and caveats: Approximately 41% of tumor TCR clonotypes were also found in blood.

This clone was counted only a few times. As yet, its antigen is unknown. The CDR3 consists of 14 residues. V was shortened by 1 base and J by 7 bases, with 11 bases between the two germline ends. Germline CDR1 reads MGHRA; CDR2 reads YSYEKL. The protocol was immunoSEQ multiplex PCR, while the TCRdb copy is restricted to in-frame clones and leaves out a portion. Counted here are around 35,000 clones, 55% to 80% occurring once; the ten biggest clones make up around 40%. This chain uses TRBV4-1 with TRBJ1-5; no clear D gene. The specimen was PBMCs, collected after anti-PD-1 treatment. The sequence was obtained from a human donor with basal cell carcinoma. In DNA form, the CDR3 reads TGCGCCAGCAGCCAAGGCCAAAGCAGGCAGCCCCAGCATTTT. Translation gives CASSQGQSRQPQHF.